The clone carrying this TCR beta chain has at least ten counts. Amplification targeted TCR beta CDR3 regions from RNA transcripts. The HTBI set primed first-round TCR CDR3 RT-PCR. TCRdb called the multiplex PCR reads again in MiXCR, with one record for every CDR3 protein. The top ten clones hold about 51% of a sample with under 350,000 distinct CDR3 sequences, 15% to 20% of them seen once. This record comes from a study of T cells in Graves' hyperthyroidism and ophthalmopathy. Each ophthalmopathy patient scored at least 3 on the Clinical Activity Score and at least 4 on NOSPECS grade, with duration under 3 months. Lactation, pregnancy, other autoimmune disease or uncontrolled infection led to exclusion of patients. Trimming took off 2 bases at V and 3 bases at J, with 14 bases between the two ends. This CDR3 comprises 15 residues. Germline-derived CDR1 and CDR2 are MNHEY and SVGEGT.

The TCR was taken from a woman aged 55-75 years with Graves' ophthalmopathy. The V gene is TRBV6-2 or TRBV6-3, the J gene TRBJ2-7, with D perhaps TRBD1 (6 bases). The sample consisted of blood. The CDR3, as DNA: TGTGCCAGCAGTTACGGCAGGGGTGGGTACTACGAGCAGTACTTC. Its translation: CASSYGRGGYYEQYF.